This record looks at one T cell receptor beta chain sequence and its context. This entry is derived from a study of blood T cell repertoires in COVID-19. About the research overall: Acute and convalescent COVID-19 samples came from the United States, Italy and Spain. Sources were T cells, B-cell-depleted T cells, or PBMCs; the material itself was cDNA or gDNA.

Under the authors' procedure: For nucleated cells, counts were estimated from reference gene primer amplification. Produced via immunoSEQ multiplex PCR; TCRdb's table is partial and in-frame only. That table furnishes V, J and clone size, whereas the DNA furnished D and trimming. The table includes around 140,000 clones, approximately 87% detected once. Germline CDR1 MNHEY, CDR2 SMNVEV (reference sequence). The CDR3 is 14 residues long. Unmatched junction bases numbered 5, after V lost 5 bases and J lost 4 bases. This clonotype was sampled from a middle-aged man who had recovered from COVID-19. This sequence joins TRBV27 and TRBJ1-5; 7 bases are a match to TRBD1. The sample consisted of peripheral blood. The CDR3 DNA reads TGTGCCAGCAGTCCATCCAGGGGGAATCAGCCCCAGCATTTT. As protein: CASSPSRGNQPQHF.